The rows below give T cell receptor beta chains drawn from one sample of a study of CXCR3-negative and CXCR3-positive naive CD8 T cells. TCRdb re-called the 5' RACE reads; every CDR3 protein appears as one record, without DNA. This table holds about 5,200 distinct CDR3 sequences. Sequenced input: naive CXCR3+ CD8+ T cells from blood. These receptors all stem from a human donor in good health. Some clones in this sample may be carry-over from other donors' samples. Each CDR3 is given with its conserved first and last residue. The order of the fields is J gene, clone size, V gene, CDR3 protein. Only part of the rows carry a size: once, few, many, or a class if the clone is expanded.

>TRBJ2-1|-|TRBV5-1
CASSLDRGIHEQFF
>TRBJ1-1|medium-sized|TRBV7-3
CASSPLRSLDSAFF
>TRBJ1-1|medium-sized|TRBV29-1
CSAAGQGTEAFF
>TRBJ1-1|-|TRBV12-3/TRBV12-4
CASSWTGVNTEAFF
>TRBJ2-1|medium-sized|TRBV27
CASSSAGHNEQFF
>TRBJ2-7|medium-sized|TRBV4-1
CASSWGLADHYEQYF
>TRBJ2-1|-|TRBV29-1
CSVEVGIRINNEQFF
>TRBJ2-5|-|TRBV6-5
CASSYSWHEETQYF
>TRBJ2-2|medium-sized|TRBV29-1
CSVAAGSNTGELFF
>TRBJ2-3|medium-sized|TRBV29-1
CSVEGEAGHNTDTQYF
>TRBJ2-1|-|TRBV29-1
CSVEETSGGEQFF
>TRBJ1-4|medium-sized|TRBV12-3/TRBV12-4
CASSQGPRNEKLFF
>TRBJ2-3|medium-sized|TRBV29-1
CSVPLGLAGLTDTQYF
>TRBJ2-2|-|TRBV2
CASTEVGTTNTGELFF